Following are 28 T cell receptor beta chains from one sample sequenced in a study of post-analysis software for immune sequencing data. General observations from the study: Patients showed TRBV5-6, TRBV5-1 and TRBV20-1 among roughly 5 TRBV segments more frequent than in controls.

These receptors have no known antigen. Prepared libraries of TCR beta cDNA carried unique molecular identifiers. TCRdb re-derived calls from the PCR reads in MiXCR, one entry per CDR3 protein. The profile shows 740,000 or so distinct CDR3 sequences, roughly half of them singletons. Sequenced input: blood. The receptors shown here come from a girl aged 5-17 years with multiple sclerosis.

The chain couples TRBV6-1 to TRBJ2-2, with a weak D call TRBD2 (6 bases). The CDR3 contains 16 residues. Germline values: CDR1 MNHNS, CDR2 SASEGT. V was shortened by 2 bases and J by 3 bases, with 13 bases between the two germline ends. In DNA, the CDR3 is TGTGCCAGCAGTGAATCCCCGGGACTCGACACCGGGGAGCTGTTTTTT. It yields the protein CASSESPGLDTGELFF.

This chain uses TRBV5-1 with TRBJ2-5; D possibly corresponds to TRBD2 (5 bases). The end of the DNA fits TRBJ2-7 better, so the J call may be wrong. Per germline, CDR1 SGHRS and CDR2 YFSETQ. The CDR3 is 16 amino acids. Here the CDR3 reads CASSQRPPLATYEQYF. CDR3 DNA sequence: TGCGCCAGCAGCCAACGACCTCCCCTAGCCACCTACGAGCAGTACTTC.

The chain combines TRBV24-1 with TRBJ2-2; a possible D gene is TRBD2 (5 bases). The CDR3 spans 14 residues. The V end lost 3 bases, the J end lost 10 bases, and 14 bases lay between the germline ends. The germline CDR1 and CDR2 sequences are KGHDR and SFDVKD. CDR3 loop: CATSDPRGFEELFF. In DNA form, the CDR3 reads TGTGCCACCAGTGATCCAAGAGGGTTCGAGGAGCTGTTTTTT.

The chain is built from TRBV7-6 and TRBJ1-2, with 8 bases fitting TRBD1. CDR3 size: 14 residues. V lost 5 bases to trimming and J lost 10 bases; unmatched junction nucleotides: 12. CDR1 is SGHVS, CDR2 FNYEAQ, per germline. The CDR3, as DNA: TGTGCCAGCAGCCAACAGGACAGGGCTAGAGACTACACCTTC. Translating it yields CASSQQDRARDYTF.

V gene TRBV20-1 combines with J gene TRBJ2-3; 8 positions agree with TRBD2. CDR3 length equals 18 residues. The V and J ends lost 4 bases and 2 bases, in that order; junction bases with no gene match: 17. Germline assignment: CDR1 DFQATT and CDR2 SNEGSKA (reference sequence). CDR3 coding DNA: TGCAGTGCTAACCGGGGAACGGGAGGGTCCTTTCTCACAGATACGCAGTATTTT. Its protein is CSANRGTGGSFLTDTQYF.

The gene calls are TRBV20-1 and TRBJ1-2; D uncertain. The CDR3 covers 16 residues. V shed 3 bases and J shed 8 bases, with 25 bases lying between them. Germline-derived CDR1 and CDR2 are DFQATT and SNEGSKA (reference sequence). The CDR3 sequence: CSARNRHLMLGWGYTF. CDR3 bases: TGCAGTGCTAGGAATCGGCACCTCATGCTCGGTTGGGGCTACACCTTC.

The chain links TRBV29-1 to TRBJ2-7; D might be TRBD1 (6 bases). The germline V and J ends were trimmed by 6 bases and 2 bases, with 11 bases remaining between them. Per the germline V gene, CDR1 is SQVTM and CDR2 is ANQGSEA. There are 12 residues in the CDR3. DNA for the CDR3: TGCAGCGTCAGACAGGCTACCTACGAGCAGTACTTC. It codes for CSVRQATYEQYF.

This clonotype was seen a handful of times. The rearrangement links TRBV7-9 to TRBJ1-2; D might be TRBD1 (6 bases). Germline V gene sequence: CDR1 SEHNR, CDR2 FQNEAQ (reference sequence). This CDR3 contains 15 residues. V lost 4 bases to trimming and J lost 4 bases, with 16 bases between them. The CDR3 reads CASSSTDRSSYGYTF. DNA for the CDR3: TGTGCCAGCAGCTCCACTGACAGGTCCAGCTATGGCTACACCTTC.

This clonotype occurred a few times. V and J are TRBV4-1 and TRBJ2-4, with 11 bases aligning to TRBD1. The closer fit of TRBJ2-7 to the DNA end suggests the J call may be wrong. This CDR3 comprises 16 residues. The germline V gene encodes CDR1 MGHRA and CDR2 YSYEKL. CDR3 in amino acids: CASSQRTGQGAYEQYF. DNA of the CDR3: TGCGCCAGCAGCCAACGAACGGGACAGGGGGCCTACGAGCAGTACTTC.

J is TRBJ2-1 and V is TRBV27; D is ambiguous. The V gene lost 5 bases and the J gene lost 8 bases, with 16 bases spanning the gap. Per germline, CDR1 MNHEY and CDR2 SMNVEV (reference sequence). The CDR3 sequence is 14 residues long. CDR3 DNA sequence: TGTGCCAGCAGTCGGACCCGTTCTCTTGATGAGCAGTTCTTC. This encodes CASSRTRSLDEQFF.

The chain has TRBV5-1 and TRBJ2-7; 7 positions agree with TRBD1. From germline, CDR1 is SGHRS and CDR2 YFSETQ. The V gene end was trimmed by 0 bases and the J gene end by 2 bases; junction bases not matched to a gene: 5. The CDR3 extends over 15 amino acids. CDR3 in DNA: TGCGCCAGCAGCTTGGTGACGCAGGGGGCCTACGAGCAGTACTTC. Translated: CASSLVTQGAYEQYF.

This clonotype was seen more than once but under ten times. CDR3: CSGLGKMGREQYF. The CDR3 DNA reads TGCAGCGGCCTAGGGAAGATGGGGCGCGAGCAGTACTTC. This chain joins TRBV29-1 and TRBJ2-5, with D possibly TRBD1 on 5 matching bases. The J call may be incorrect, as the DNA end agrees better with TRBJ2-7. The germline CDR1 and CDR2 sequences are SQVTM and ANQGSEA. The CDR3 runs 13 residues.

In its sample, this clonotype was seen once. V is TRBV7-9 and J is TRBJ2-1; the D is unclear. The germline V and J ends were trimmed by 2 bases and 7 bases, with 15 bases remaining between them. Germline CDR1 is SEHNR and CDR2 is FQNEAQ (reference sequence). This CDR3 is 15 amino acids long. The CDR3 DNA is TGTGCCAGCAGCTTACAACAGACCCTACCGAATGAGCAGTTCTTC. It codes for CASSLQQTLPNEQFF.

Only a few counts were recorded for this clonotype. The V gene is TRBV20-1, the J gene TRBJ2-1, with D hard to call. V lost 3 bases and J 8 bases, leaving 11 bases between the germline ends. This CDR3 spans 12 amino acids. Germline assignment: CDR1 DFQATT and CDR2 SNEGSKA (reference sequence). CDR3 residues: CSARDLSDEQFF. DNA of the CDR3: TGCAGTGCTAGGGACCTCTCGGATGAGCAGTTCTTC.

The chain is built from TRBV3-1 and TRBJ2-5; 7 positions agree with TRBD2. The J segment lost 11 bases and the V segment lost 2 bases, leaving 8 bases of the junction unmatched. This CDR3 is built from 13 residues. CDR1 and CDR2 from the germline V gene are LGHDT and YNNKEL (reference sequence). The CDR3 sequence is CASSQSTGGGQYF. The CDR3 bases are TGTGCCAGCAGCCAATCCACGGGAGGTGGGCAGTACTTC.

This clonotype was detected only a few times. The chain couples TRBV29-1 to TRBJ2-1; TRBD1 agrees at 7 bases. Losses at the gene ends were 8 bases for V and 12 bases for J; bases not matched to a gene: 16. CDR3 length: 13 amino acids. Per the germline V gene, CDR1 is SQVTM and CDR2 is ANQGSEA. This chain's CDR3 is CSSFGTGEATQFF. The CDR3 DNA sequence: TGCAGCTCTTTCGGTACAGGGGAAGCCACGCAGTTCTTC.

The CDR3 loop is CSAPPRGQETQYF. The CDR3 bases are TGCAGTGCCCCACCCAGGGGCCAAGAGACCCAGTACTTC. The chain couples TRBV20-1 to TRBJ2-5; tentative D call: TRBD1 (6 bases). The germline gives CDR1 DFQATT, CDR2 SNEGSKA (reference sequence). Trimming took off 6 bases at V and 1 base at J, with 12 bases between the two ends. The length of the CDR3 is 13 residues.

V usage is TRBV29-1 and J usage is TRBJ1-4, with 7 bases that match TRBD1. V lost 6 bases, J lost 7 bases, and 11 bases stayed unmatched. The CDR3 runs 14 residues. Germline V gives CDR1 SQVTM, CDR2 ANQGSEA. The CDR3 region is CSVPAAPGGEKLFF. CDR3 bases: TGCAGCGTCCCCGCGGCCCCAGGGGGTGAAAAACTGTTTTTT. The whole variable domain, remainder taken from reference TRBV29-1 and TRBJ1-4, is SAVISQKPSRDICQRGTSLTIQCQVDSQVTMMFWYRQQPGQSLTLIATANQGSEATYESGFVIDKFPISRPNLTFSTLTVSNMSPEDSSIYLCSVPAAPGGEKLFFGSGTQLSVL.

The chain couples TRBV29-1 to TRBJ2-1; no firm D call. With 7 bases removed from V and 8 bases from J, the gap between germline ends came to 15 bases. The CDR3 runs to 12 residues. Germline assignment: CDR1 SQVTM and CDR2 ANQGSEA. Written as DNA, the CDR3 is TGCAGCGCCGCGGTTCTAAGGGATGAGCAGTTCTTC. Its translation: CSAAVLRDEQFF.

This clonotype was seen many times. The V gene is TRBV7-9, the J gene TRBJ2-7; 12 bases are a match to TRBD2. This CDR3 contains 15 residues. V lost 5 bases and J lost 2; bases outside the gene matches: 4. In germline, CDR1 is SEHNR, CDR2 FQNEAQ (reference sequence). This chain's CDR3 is CASSPRLAGAYEQYF. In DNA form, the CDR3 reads TGTGCCAGCAGCCCCAGACTAGCGGGAGCCTACGAGCAGTACTTC.

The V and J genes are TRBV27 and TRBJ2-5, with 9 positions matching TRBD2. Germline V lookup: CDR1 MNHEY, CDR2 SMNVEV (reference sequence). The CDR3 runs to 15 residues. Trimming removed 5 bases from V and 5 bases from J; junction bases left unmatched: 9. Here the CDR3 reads CASSPPQAGGETQYF. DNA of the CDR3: TGTGCCAGCAGTCCCCCGCAAGCGGGAGGTGAGACCCAGTACTTC.

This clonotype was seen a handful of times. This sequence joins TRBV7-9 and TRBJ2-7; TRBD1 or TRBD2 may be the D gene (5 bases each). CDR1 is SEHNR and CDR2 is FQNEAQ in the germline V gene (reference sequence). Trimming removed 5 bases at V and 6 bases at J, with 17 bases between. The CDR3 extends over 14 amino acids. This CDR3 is CASSRDLDLAEQYF. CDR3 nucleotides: TGTGCCAGCAGCCGGGACCTCGACCTCGCCGAGCAGTACTTC.

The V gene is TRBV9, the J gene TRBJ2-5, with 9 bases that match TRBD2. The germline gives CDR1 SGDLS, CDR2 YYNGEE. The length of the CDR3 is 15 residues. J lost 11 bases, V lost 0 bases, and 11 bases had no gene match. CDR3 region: CASSVEGSGRSSQYF. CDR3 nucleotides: TGTGCCAGCAGCGTAGAAGGTAGCGGGAGATCGTCGCAGTACTTC.

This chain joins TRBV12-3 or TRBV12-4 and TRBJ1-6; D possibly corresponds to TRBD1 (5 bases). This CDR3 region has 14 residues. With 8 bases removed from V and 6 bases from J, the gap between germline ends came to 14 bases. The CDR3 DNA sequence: TGTGCCAGCGCCAGGGCTGGGGTTAATTCACCCCTCCACTTT. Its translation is CASARAGVNSPLHF.

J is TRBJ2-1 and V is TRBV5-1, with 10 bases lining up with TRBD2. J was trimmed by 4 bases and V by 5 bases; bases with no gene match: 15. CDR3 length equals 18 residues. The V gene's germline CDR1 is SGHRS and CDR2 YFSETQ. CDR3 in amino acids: CASRPRPSGGAAYNEQFF. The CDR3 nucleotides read TGCGCCAGCAGGCCCAGGCCAAGCGGGGGGGCCGCGTACAATGAGCAGTTCTTC.

Here the CDR3 reads CSASHRAGGTDTQYF. The CDR3 bases are TGCAGTGCTAGCCACCGAGCGGGGGGCACAGATACGCAGTATTTT. The chain joins TRBV20-1 to TRBJ2-3, with 8 bases that match TRBD2. CDR1 is DFQATT and CDR2 is SNEGSKA in the germline V gene (reference sequence). The CDR3 is made up of 15 amino acids. V trimming: 3 bases; J trimming: 1 base; junction bases outside the gene matches: 6.

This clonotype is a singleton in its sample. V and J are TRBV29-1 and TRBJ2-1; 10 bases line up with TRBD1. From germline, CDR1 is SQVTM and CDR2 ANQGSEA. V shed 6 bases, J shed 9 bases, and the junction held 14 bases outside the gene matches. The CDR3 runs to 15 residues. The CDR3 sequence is CSVPHRDRGLGEQFF. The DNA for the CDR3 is TGCAGCGTCCCCCATAGAGACAGGGGGCTAGGTGAGCAGTTCTTC.

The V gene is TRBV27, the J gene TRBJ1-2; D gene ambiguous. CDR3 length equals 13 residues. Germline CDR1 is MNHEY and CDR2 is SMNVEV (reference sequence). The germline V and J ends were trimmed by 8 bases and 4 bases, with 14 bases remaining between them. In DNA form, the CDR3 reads TGTGCCAGCGGCCGGTTTGGCGGCTATGGCTACACCTTC. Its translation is CASGRFGGYGYTF.